The T cell receptor (beta chain) under discussion was sequenced for a study of T-cell reconstitution after alpha-beta-depleted transplantation in children (dated by TCRdb to between 2015 and 2016). About the study as a whole: Using TCR repertoire profiling, the study followed T-cell immune reconstitution in a quantitative way in children after TCRalphabeta/CD19-depleted allogeneic hematopoietic cell transplantation. Study-level results and caveats: Hyperexpanded clone frequencies declined over subsequent months; after one year, T-cell counts and TCRbeta diversity were mostly attributed to newly produced T cells. The high TCRbeta diversity at day 60 in some patients was ascribed to recipient T cells and intrathymic progenitors that had survived conditioning. About two months after transplant, the apparently early recovery of alphabetaT-cell counts reportedly depended on just several hundred clones that had expanded rapidly and came from non-depleted graft cells.

The method behind the library was PCR. Instrument used: Illumina HiSeq 2500. TCR libraries were prepared with molecular barcoding, using unique molecular identifiers to normalize TCRbeta repertoire quantification. TCRdb reanalyzed the raw reads on its own, using fastp at Q25 for trimming and MiXCR for clone calling, and kept in-frame beta chains. When rows share a CDR3 protein, they turn into one entry using the most common DNA and genes. The sample yields hundreds of thousands of distinct CDR3 sequences; 10% to 15% were counted once. The ten largest account for 2% to 2.5% of the sample. This clonotype was seen at least ten times. Its antigen remains undetermined. No base quality values were provided; no much bigger clone lies one nucleotide off. The CDR3 holds 14 amino acids from the cysteine to the phenylalanine. This entry keeps only the CDR3 DNA: 42 bases, framed from base 1. The germline V gene gives CDR1 as MNHEY and CDR2 as SVGAGI. The germline V and J ends show losses of 6 bases and 0 bases respectively, and no gene match explains 1 base of the junction.

What the treatment or condition label conveys for this sample: allogeneic hematopoietic cell transplantation with graft depleted of TCRalphabeta T cells and CD19 B cells. The children who served as transplant recipients had been given grafts of TCRalphabeta/CD19-depleted allogeneic hematopoietic cells. The clonotype comes from a male patient younger than 18 who had a stem cell transplant for acute myeloid leukemia, so the T cells may come from the graft donor. The sample consisted of PBMCs, mostly from graft donor cells, taken 360 days after TCRalphabeta/CD19-depleted stem cell transplant. Here the chain combines TRBV6-5 and TRBJ2-2, with TRBD1 identical over 7 junction bases. The CDR3 here reads CASRTGTNTGELFF. In nucleotides, the sequence is TGTGCCAGCAGGACAGGGACGAACACCGGGGAGCTGTTTTTT.